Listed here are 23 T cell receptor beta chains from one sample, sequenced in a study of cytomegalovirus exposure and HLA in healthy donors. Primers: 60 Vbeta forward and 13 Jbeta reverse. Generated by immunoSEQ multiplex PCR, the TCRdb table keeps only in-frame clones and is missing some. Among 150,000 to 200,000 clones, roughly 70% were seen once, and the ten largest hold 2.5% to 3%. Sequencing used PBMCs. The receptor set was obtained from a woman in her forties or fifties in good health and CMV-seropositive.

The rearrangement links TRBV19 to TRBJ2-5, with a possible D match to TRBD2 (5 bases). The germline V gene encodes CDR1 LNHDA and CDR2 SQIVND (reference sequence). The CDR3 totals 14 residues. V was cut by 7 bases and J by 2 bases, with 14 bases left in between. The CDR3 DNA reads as TGTGCCAGTAAACCTAGCTTAAAACAAGAGACCCAGTACTTC. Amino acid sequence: CASKPSLKQETQYF. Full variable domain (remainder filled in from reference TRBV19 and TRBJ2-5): DGGITQSPKYLFRKEGQNVTLSCEQNLNHDAMYWYRQDPGQGLRLIYYSQIVNDFQKGDIAEGYSVSREKKESFPLTVTSAQKNPTAFYLCASKPSLKQETQYFGPGTRLLVL.

The CDR3 bases are TGCGCCAGCCCCCAGGCAGGGGATAACTATGGCTACACCTTC. Amino acid sequence: CASPQAGDNYGYTF. This chain links TRBV23-1 with TRBJ1-2; possibly TRBD1 for D (6 bases). TRBV23-1 is known as an ORF, though its function is uncertain. V lost 8 bases, J lost 1 base, and 14 bases lay in between. CDR3 length: 14 amino acids.

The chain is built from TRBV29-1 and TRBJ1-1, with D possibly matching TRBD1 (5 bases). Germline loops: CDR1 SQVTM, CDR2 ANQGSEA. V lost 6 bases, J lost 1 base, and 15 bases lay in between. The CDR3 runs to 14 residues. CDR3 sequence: CSVAGTAQNTEAFF. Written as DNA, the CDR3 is TGCAGCGTAGCGGGGACGGCCCAGAACACTGAAGCTTTCTTT.

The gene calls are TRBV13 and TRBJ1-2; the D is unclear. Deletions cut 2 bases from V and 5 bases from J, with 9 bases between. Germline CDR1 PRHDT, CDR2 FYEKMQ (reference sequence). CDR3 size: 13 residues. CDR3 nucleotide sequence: TGTGCCAGCAGCTTAATGGCCTCATATGGCTACACCTTC. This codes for CASSLMASYGYTF.

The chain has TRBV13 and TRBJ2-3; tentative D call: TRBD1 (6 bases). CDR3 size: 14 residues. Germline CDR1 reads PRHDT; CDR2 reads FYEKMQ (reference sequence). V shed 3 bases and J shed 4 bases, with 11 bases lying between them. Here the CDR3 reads CASSFTGWADTQYF. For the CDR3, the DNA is TGTGCCAGCAGCTTTACAGGGTGGGCAGATACGCAGTATTTT.

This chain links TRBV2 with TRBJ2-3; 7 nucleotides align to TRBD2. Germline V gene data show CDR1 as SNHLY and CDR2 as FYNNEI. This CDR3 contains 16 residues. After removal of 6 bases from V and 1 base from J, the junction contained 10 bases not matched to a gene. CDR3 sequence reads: CASRGQRTRGTDTQYF. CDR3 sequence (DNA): TGTGCCAGCAGAGGACAACGGACTAGAGGCACAGATACGCAGTATTTT.

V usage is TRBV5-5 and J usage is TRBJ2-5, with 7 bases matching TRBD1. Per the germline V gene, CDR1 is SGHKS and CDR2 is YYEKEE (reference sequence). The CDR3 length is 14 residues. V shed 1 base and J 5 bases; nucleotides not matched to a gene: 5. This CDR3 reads CASSLRQGQETQYF. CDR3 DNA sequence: TGTGCCAGCAGCTTGAGACAGGGTCAGGAGACCCAGTACTTC.

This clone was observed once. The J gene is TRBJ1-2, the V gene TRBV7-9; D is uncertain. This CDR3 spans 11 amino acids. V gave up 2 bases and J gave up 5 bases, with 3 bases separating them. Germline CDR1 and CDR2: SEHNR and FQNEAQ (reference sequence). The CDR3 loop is CASSLPYGYTF. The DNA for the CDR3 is TGTGCCAGCAGCTTACCTTATGGCTACACCTTC.

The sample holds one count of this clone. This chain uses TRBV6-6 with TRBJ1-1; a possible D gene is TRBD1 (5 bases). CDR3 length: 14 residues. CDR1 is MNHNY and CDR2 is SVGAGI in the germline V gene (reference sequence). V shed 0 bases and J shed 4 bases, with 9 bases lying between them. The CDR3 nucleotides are TGTGCCAGCAGTTACTCGTTCGGGGGCACTGAAGCTTTCTTT. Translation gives CASSYSFGGTEAFF.

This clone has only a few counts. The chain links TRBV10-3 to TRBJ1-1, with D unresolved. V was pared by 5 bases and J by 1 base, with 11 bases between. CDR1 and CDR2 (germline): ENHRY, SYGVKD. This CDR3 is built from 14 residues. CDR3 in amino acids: CAISRGSSNTEAFF. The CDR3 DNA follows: TGTGCCATCAGTCGAGGTTCCTCGAACACTGAAGCTTTCTTT.

This CDR3 reads CASSGTLGRQGSYQPQHF. DNA of the CDR3: TGTGCCAGCAGTGGCACTTTAGGTAGACAGGGGTCGTATCAGCCCCAGCATTTT. The chain uses TRBV6-1 and TRBJ1-5; 8 bases map to TRBD1. Germline V gene sequence: CDR1 MNHNS, CDR2 SASEGT. V lost 4 bases and J lost 5; bases outside the gene matches: 16. This CDR3 has 18 residues.

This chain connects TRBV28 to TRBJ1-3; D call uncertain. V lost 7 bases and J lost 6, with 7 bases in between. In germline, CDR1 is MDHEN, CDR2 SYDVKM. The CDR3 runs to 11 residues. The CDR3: CASKLQNTIYF. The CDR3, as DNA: TGTGCCAGCAAACTACAAAACACCATATATTTT. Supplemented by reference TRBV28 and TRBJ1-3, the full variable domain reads DVKVTQSSRYLVKRTGEKVFLECVQDMDHENMFWYRQDPGLGLRLIYFSYDVKMKEKGDIPEGYSVSREKKERFSLILESASTNQTSMYLCASKLQNTIYFGEGSWLTVV.

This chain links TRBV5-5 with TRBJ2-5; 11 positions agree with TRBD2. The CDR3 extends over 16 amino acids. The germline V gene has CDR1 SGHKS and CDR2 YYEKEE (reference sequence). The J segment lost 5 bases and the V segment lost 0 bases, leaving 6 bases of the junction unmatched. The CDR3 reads CASSLEVAGGRETQYF. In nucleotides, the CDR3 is TGTGCCAGCAGCTTGGAGGTAGCGGGGGGGCGTGAGACCCAGTACTTC.

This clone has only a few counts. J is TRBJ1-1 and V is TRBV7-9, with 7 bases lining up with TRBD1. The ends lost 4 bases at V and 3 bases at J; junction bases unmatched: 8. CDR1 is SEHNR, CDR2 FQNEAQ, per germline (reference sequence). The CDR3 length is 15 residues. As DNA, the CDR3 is TGTGCCAGCAGCTCCTTCCAGGGGGAAGACACTGAAGCTTTCTTT. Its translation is CASSSFQGEDTEAFF. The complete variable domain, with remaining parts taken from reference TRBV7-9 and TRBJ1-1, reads DTGVSQNPRHKITKRGQNVTFRCDPISEHNRLYWYRQTLGQGPEFLTYFQNEAQLEKSRLLSDRFSAERPKGSFSTLEIQRTEQGDSAMYLCASSSFQGEDTEAFFGQGTRLTVV.

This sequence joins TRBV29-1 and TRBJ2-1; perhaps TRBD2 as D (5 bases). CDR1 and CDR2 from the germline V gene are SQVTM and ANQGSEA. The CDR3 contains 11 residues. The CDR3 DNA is TGCGGAGGAGGCAGTAACAATGAGCAGTTCTTC. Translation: CGGGSNNEQFF.

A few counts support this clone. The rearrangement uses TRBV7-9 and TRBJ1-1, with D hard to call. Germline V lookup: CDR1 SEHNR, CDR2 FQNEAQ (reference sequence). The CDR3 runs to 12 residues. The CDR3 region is CSITPRGTEAFF. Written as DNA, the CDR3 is TGTTCCATCACGCCCCGAGGCACTGAAGCTTTCTTT.

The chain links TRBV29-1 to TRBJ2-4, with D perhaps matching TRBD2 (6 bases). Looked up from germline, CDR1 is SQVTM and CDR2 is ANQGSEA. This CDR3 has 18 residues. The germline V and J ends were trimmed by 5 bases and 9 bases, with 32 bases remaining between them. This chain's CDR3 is CSVLTADVWAPDGGIQYF. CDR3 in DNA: TGCAGCGTTCTTACCGCAGACGTTTGGGCCCCGGACGGGGGCATTCAGTACTTC.

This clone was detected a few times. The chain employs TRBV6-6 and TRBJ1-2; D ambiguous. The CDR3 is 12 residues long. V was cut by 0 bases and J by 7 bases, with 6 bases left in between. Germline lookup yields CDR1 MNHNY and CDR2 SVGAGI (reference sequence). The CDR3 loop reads CASSYSGGGYTF. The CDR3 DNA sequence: TGTGCCAGCAGTTACTCAGGCGGTGGCTACACCTTC.

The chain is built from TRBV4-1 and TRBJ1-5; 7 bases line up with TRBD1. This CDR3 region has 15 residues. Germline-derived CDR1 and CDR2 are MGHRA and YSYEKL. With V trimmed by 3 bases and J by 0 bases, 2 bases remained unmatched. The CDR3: CASSQGQISNQPQHF. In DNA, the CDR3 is TGCGCCAGCAGCCAGGGACAGATTAGCAATCAGCCCCAGCATTTT.

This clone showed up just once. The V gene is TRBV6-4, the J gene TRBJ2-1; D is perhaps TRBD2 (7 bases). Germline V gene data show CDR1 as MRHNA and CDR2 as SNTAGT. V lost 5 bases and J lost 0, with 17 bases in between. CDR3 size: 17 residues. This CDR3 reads CASSRWGGDSSYNEQFF. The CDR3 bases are TGTGCCAGCAGTAGGTGGGGGGGCGACAGCTCCTACAATGAGCAGTTCTTC.

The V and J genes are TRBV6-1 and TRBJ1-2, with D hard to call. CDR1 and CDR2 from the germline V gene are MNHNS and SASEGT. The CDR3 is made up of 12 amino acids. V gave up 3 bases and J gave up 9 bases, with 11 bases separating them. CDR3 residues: CASSDGPWSYTF. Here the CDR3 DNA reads TGTGCCAGCAGTGATGGGCCATGGAGCTACACCTTC.

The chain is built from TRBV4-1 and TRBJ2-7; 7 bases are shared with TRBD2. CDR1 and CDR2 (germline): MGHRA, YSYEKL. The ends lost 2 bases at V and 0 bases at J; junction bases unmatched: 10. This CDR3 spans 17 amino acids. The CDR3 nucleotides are TGCGCCAGCAGCCAATCTACAAGCGGGACTGACTCCTACGAGCAGTACTTC. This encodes CASSQSTSGTDSYEQYF.

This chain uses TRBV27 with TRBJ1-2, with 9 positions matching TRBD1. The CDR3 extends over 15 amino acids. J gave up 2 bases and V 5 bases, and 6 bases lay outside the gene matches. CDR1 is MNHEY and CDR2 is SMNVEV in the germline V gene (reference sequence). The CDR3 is CASSTDGTGNYGYTF. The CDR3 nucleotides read TGTGCCAGCAGTACTGACGGGACAGGGAACTATGGCTACACCTTC.